This entry features one T cell receptor beta chain sequence. Time point specified: cycle 4 day 1 (C4D1), after more than five weeks of nivolumab. Each patient relapsed following autologous stem cell transplantation, and prior brentuximab vedotin exposure differed. This specimen comes from a study of PD-1 blockade in classical Hodgkin lymphoma. The CDR3 totals 15 residues. The V gene lost 6 bases and the J gene lost 5 bases, with 19 bases spanning the gap. Germline V gene lookup returns CDR1 MNHNS and CDR2 SASEGT. Using immunoSEQ multiplex PCR, the repertoire was profiled, and TCRdb retains in-frame clones only, with some absent. The sample holds over 85,000 clones; more than 85% are singletons and the top ten take less than 2%.

The sample was peripheral blood mononuclear cells (PBMCs), taken before the fourth cycle of nivolumab. The chain has TRBV6-1 and TRBJ2-5; the D gene could be TRBD1 or TRBD2 (5 bases each). The origin of this receptor is a human donor with classical Hodgkin lymphoma. The CDR3 DNA reads as TGTGCCAGCAGAGTGGGACGGAGGCCCCGGGAGACCCAGTACTTC. Its protein is CASRVGRRPRETQYF.